This record concerns one T cell receptor beta chain sequence. This entry is derived from a study of T cell responses to AZD1222 COVID-19 vaccine. Germline-derived CDR1 and CDR2 are LGHNA and YSLEER. With V trimmed by 0 bases and J by 4 bases, 8 bases remained unmatched. The CDR3 covers 16 residues. The repertoire was sequenced with immunoSEQ multiplex PCR; TCRdb's copy has only in-frame clones and lacks some. The sample has roughly 120,000 clones, approximately 86% seen once. The gene calls are TRBV4-3 and TRBJ1-2; 7 bases agree with TRBD1. Sequenced material: peripheral blood, taken on day 0 of AZD1222 vaccination. The TCR comes from an adult in good health. The CDR3 bases are TGCGCCAGCAGCCAAGACGTCTTTTCAGGGGGCTATGGCTACACCTTC. It specifies CASSQDVFSGGYGYTF.